What follows are 16 T cell receptor beta chains derived from one specimen sequenced in a study of T-cell reconstitution after alpha-beta-depleted transplantation in children. It was with unique molecular identifiers that the TCRbeta library was prepared. TCRdb re-called the PCR reads with MiXCR, one entry per CDR3 protein. This sample has more than 400,000 distinct CDR3 sequences, with 43% found just once. Sequencing was performed on PBMCs, taken before TCRalphabeta/CD19-depleted stem cell transplant. The receptors were gathered from a girl aged 2 to 10 with aplastic anemia, due to receive a stem cell transplant.

This clonotype qualifies as medium-sized. This sequence joins TRBV27 and TRBJ2-1; no reliable D call. Germline-derived CDR1 and CDR2 are MNHEY and SMNVEV (reference sequence). The CDR3 runs to 14 residues. V dropped 3 bases and J dropped 5 bases, with 11 bases sitting between them. The CDR3 sequence is CASSLGPTNNEQFF. In nucleotides, the CDR3 is TGTGCCAGCAGTTTGGGCCCTACCAACAATGAGCAGTTCTTC.

V and J are TRBV27 and TRBJ1-5; 7 nucleotides match TRBD1. V shed 5 bases, J shed 0 bases, and the junction held 13 bases outside the gene matches. This CDR3 contains 18 residues. Germline V gene lookup returns CDR1 MNHEY and CDR2 SMNVEV (reference sequence). The CDR3 here is CASSPLDRVLYSNQPQHF. CDR3 bases: TGTGCCAGCAGTCCCCTCGACAGGGTTCTATATAGCAATCAGCCCCAGCATTTT.

The chain combines TRBV6-5 with TRBJ2-3; 10 nucleotides align to TRBD2. From germline, CDR1 is MNHEY and CDR2 SVGAGI. V shed 4 bases and J 4 bases; nucleotides not matched to a gene: 11. CDR3 length: 17 residues. The CDR3 DNA sequence: TGTGCCAGCAGTTGGGGTTTGACTAGCGGGTACTCAGATACGCAGTATTTT. It yields the protein CASSWGLTSGYSDTQYF.

In its sample, this clonotype was seen many times. J is TRBJ1-3 and V is TRBV9; D gene unclear. V shed 4 bases and J shed 0 bases, with 8 bases lying between them. This CDR3 spans 14 amino acids. Germline loops: CDR1 SGDLS, CDR2 YYNGEE. The DNA of the CDR3 is TGTGCCAGCAGCACTCAGAGCTCTGGAAACACCATATATTTT. Translated: CASSTQSSGNTIYF.

This clonotype has more than one count but fewer than ten. This chain joins TRBV20-1 and TRBJ2-1, with 11 positions matching TRBD2. Germline trimming cut 3 bases from V and 9 bases from J; bases unmatched to any gene: 7. Germline V lookup: CDR1 DFQATT, CDR2 SNEGSKA (reference sequence). The CDR3 runs to 14 residues. CDR3 coding DNA: TGCAGTGCTAGCGCTAGCGGGGGGCCCCGTGAGCAGTTCTTC. Residues: CSASASGGPREQFF.

In its sample, this clonotype was seen many times. The V gene is TRBV5-1, the J gene TRBJ2-2; TRBD2 is a possible D gene (5 bases). Germline V gives CDR1 SGHRS, CDR2 YFSETQ. Trimming left V 5 bases short and J 5 bases short, with 16 bases between. The CDR3 has 15 amino acids. The CDR3 DNA is TGCGCCAGCAGTAGGGTAGCGCACGTTACCGGGGAGCTGTTTTTT. This encodes CASSRVAHVTGELFF.

The chain is built from TRBV5-1 and TRBJ2-7; tentatively, D is TRBD2 (6 bases). Germline CDR1 reads SGHRS; CDR2 reads YFSETQ. Trimming stripped 0 bases from V and 5 bases from J, with 9 bases between. The CDR3 is 13 residues long. CDR3 sequence reads: CASSLGEANEQYF. CDR3 bases: TGCGCCAGCAGCTTGGGGGAGGCCAACGAGCAGTACTTC.

This clonotype was counted between two and nine times. The chain carries TRBV10-3 and TRBJ2-7; D perhaps matches TRBD2 (6 bases). The germline gives CDR1 ENHRY, CDR2 SYGVKD. Trimming removed 10 bases at V and 0 bases at J, with 16 bases between. This CDR3 is built from 14 residues. The CDR3 DNA is TGTGCCACCCTTCGACGGGAGTACTCCTACGAGCAGTACTTC. Protein: CATLRREYSYEQYF.

This clonotype was detected ten times or more. The chain uses TRBV20-1 and TRBJ2-7, with no clear D. The CDR3 totals 13 residues. The V gene's germline CDR1 is DFQATT and CDR2 SNEGSKA (reference sequence). V gave up 2 bases and J gave up 1 base, with 9 bases separating them. In nucleotides, the CDR3 is TGCAGTGCTAGAAAGGTCAATTCCTACGAGCAGTACTTC. It encodes CSARKVNSYEQYF.

In its sample, this clonotype was seen many times. The chain has TRBV7-3 and TRBJ2-1; 11 bases map to TRBD2. The germline CDR1 and CDR2 sequences are SGHTA and FQGTGA. V lost 2 bases, J lost 4 bases, and 4 bases stayed unmatched. This CDR3 has 16 residues. This CDR3 reads CASSLRLAGGYNEQFF. In DNA, the CDR3 is TGTGCCAGCAGCTTACGTTTAGCGGGAGGGTACAATGAGCAGTTCTTC.

This clonotype was seen a single time. The J gene is TRBJ2-7, the V gene TRBV7-2; 11 nucleotides agree with TRBD1. J was trimmed by 1 base and V by 1 base; bases with no gene match: 3. This CDR3 is 16 amino acids long. CDR1 is SGHTA, CDR2 FQGNSA, per germline. The chain's CDR3 is CASSLDGDRGSYEQYF. The CDR3 region has the DNA TGTGCCAGCAGCTTAGACGGGGACAGGGGGTCCTACGAGCAGTACTTC. Looking up the rest from reference TRBV7-2 and TRBJ2-7 gives the full variable domain: GAGVSQSPSNKVTEKGKDVELRCDPISGHTALYWYRQSLGQGLEFLIYFQGNSAPDKSGLPSDRFSAERTGGSVSTLTIQRTQQEDSAVYLCASSLDGDRGSYEQYFGPGTRLTVT.

The genes are TRBV6-2 or TRBV6-3 and TRBJ2-2; TRBD1 matches 11 bases. From germline, CDR1 is MNHEY and CDR2 SVGEGT. The CDR3 runs 15 residues. With V trimmed by 6 bases and J by 4 bases, 4 bases remained unmatched. For the CDR3, the DNA is TGTGCCAGCAGAAGGGACAGGGGGTTCACCGGGGAGCTGTTTTTT. Its protein product is CASRRDRGFTGELFF.

The chain employs TRBV20-1 and TRBJ2-7; D remains ambiguous. The V gene lost 3 bases and the J gene lost 5 bases, with 14 bases spanning the gap. The germline V gene has CDR1 DFQATT and CDR2 SNEGSKA (reference sequence). The CDR3 is made up of 13 amino acids. CDR3 residues: CSASAASSHEQYF. CDR3 nucleotides: TGCAGTGCTAGTGCGGCTAGTTCCCACGAGCAGTACTTC.

The V and J genes are TRBV6-1 and TRBJ2-7; TRBD1 aligns across 11 bases. Germline V CDR1 and CDR2: MNHNS, SASEGT. This CDR3 contains 17 residues. V trimming: 4 bases; J trimming: 1 base; junction bases outside the gene matches: 9. The CDR3 reads CASSVTPGQGASYEQYF. The DNA of the CDR3 is TGTGCCAGCAGTGTTACACCCGGACAGGGGGCGTCCTACGAGCAGTACTTC.

The chain is built from TRBV12-1 and TRBJ2-7. TRBV12-1 is a known pseudogene. The CDR3 is 14 residues long. DNA of the CDR3: TGTGCCATCAGCTTTGGGCTGCTCTGCTGCGAGCAGTACTTC. Residues: CAISFGLLCCEQYF.

The rearrangement joins TRBV6-1 to TRBJ2-6, with D perhaps matching TRBD1 (6 bases). Trimming took 8 bases from V and 1 from J, leaving 12 bases between them. This CDR3 spans 15 amino acids. The V gene's germline CDR1 is MNHNS and CDR2 SASEGT. Written as DNA, the CDR3 is TGTGCCAGCGGCCCACAGGGATCTGGGGCCAACGTCCTGACTTTC. It encodes CASGPQGSGANVLTF.